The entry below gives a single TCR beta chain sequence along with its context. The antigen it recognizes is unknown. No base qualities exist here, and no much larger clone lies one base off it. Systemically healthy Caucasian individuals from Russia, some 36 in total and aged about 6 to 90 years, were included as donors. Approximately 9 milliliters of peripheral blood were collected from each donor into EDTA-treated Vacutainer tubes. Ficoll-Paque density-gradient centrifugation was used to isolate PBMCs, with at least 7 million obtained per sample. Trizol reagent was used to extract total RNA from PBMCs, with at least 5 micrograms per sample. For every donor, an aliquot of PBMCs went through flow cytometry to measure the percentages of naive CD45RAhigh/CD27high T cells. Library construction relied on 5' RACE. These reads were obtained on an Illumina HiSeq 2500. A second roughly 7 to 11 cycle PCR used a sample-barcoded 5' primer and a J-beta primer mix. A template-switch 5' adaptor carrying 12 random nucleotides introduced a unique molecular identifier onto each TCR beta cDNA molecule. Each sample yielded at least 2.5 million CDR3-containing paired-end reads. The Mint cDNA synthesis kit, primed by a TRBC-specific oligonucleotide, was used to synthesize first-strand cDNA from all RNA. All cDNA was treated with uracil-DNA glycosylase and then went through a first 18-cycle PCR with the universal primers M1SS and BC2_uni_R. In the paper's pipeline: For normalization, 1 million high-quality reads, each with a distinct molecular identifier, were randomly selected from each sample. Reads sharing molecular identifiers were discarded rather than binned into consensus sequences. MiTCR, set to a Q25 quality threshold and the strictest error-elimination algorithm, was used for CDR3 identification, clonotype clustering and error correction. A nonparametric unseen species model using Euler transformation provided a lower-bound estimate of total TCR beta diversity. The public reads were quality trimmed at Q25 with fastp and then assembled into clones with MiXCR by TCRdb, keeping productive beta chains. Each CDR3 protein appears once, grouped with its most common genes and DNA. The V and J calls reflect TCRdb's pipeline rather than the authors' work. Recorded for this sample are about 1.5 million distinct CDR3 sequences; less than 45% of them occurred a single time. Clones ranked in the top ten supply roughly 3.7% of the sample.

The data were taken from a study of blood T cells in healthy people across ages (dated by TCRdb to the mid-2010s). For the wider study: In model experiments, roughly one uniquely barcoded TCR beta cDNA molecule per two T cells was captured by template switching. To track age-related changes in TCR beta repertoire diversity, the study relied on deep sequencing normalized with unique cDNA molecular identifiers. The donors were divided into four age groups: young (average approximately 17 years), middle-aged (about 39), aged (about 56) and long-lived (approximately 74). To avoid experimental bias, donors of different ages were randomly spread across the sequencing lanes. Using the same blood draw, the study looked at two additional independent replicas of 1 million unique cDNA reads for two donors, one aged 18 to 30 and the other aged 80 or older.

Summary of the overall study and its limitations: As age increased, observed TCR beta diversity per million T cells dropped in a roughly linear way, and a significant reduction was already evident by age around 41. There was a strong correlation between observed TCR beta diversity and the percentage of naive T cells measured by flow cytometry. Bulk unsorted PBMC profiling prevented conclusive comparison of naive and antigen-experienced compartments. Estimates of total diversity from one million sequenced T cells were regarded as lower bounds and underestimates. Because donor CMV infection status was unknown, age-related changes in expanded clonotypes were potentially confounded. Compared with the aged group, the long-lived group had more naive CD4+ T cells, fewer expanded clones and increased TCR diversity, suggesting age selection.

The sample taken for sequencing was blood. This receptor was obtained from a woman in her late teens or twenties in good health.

DNA sequence: TGCGCCAGCAGCTTGGGGGGACTAGCGGACACAGATACGCAGTATTTT. It translates to CASSLGGLADTDTQYF. The rearranged segments are TRBV5-1 and TRBJ2-3; 11 bases in between match TRBD2. The CDR3, cysteine through phenylalanine, is 16 amino acids long. Just CDR3 DNA is preserved here, 48 bases in frame from base 1. For CDR1 and CDR2, the germline V gene lists SGHRS and YFSETQ. Trimmed from V: 0 bases; trimmed from J: 2 bases; junction bases lacking a gene match: 2.